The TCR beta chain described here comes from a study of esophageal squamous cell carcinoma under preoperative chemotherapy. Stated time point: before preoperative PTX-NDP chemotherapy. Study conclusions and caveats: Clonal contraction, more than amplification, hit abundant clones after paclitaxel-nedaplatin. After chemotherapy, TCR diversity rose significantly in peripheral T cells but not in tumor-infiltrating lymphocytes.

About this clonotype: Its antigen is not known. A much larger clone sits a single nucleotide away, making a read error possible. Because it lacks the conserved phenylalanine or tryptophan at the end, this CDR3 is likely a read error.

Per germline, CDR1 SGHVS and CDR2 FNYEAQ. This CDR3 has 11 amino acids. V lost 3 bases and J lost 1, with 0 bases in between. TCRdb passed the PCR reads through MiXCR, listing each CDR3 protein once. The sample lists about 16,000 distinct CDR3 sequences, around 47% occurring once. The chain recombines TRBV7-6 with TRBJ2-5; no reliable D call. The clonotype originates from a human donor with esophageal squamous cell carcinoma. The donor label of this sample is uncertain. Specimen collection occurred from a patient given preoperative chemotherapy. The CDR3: CASSFQETQYC. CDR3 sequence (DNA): TGTGCCAGCAGCTTCCAAGAGACCCAGTACTGC.